The entry that follows covers one TCR beta chain sequence. The antigen is undetermined. This CDR3 region has 13 residues. Germline V gene lookup returns CDR1 MDHEN and CDR2 SYDVKM. V was pared by 2 bases and J by 8 bases, with 12 bases between. This record belongs to a study of T cell responses to AZD1222 COVID-19 vaccine. Sequencing used immunoSEQ multiplex PCR; TCRdb keeps in-frame clones, though not all of them. The sample comprises 55,000 to 65,000 clones, roughly 89% of which are singletons, and about 6.3% rests with the top ten. Overall study results and limits: Spike-specific TCRs gained breadth and depth after people received two AZD1222 doses. Among the donors, most were white British and more were female, and clonal diversity was possibly underestimated. At study baseline, merely roughly 6 AZD1222 recipients were seropositive. Repertoires in all cases were sampled only once the peak T cell response had passed.

The clonotype originates from an adult who received the AZD1222 COVID-19 vaccine. J is TRBJ1-2 and V is TRBV28; D is ambiguous. The sequenced sample was peripheral blood, obtained 28 days after the second AZD1222 dose. The DNA of the CDR3 is TGTGCCAGCAGTTTAAGGGCGCCCAAGGGCTACACCTTC. Translated: CASSLRAPKGYTF.